These 8 T cell receptor beta chains were sequenced from one sample in a study of blood T cells in healthy people across ages. Sample-barcoded 5' priming and a J-beta primer mix drove a second PCR of roughly 6 to 12 cycles. TCRdb independently ran MiXCR on the 5' RACE reads; one entry per CDR3 protein. The data contain over 1.5 million distinct CDR3 sequences, roughly 50% of them singletons. Input material: blood. The receptors here all came from a woman aged 40 to 50 in good health.

This clonotype has only a few counts. The chain combines TRBV5-1 with TRBJ2-5; no firm D call. The CDR3 contains 16 residues. CDR1 is SGHRS, CDR2 YFSETQ, per germline. Trimming removed 0 bases from V and 0 bases from J, with 12 bases in between. The CDR3 spells CASSLGGGLYQETQYF. The CDR3 bases are TGCGCCAGCAGCTTGGGCGGCGGTCTGTACCAAGAGACCCAGTACTTC.

J is TRBJ2-3 and V is TRBV6-2 or TRBV6-3, with 8 nucleotides matching TRBD1. Germline lookup yields CDR1 MNHEY and CDR2 SVGEGT. The V segment lost 6 bases and the J segment 5 bases; nucleotides outside the gene matches: 16. CDR3 length: 17 amino acids. This chain's CDR3 is CASSLRGQGAGRDTQYF. The CDR3 DNA sequence: TGTGCCAGCAGCCTAAGGGGCCAGGGGGCAGGTCGAGATACGCAGTATTTT.

This chain connects TRBV5-5 to TRBJ2-5; 13 nucleotides line up with TRBD2. The germline V gene has CDR1 SGHKS and CDR2 YYEKEE (reference sequence). V lost 4 bases, J lost 5 bases, and 2 bases stayed unmatched. There are 14 residues in the CDR3. CDR3 nucleotides: TGTGCCAGCAGCATACTAGCGGGGGGGGAGACCCAGTACTTC. Its translation is CASSILAGGETQYF.

This chain uses TRBV6-5 with TRBJ2-7, with D possibly matching TRBD1 (6 bases). Between the trimmed V and J ends, which lost 0 bases and 3 bases, there was a span of 15 bases. Germline lookup yields CDR1 MNHEY and CDR2 SVGAGI. The CDR3 loop spans 16 amino acids. This CDR3 is CASSYSSGQWYYEQYF. The CDR3 DNA is TGTGCCAGCAGTTACTCGTCCGGACAGTGGTACTACGAGCAGTACTTC.

This clonotype was recorded once. The V and J genes are TRBV28 and TRBJ1-5; possible D gene TRBD1, 5 bases. This CDR3 region has 19 residues. The germline CDR1 and CDR2 sequences are MDHEN and SYDVKM. Trimming pared 1 base from V and 3 bases from J, leaving 22 bases between. CDR3: CASSLSPGAKSNDNQPQHF. The CDR3 nucleotides are TGTGCCAGCAGTTTATCGCCCGGGGCCAAATCTAATGACAATCAGCCCCAGCATTTT.

The chain links TRBV2 to TRBJ2-4; 7 bases are a match to TRBD1. The J call may be mistaken, given a closer DNA end match to TRBJ2-7. CDR3 length equals 14 residues. The germline V gene has CDR1 SNHLY and CDR2 FYNNEI. The CDR3 region has the DNA TGTGCCAGCAGTGTGACAGGGCTAAACTACGAGCAGTACTTC. Its protein product is CASSVTGLNYEQYF.

This clonotype was seen once. The chain employs TRBV18 and TRBJ2-4; 10 bases fit TRBD2. The last part of the DNA fits TRBJ2-5 better; the J call may be wrong. CDR1 KGHSH and CDR2 LQKENI come from the germline V gene. The CDR3 covers 16 residues. CDR3 bases: TGTGCCAGCTCACCACTGCTAGCGGGGGAGCAAGAGACCCAGTACTTC. This codes for CASSPLLAGEQETQYF.

The CDR3 region is CASSKNEQETQYF. In nucleotides, the CDR3 is TGTGCCAGCAGCAAAAACGAGCAAGAGACCCAGTACTTC. This chain connects TRBV4-2 to TRBJ2-5; D call uncertain. V was cut by 5 bases and J by 2 bases, with 9 bases left in between. CDR1 and CDR2 (germline): LGHNA, YNFKEQ. The CDR3 has 13 residues.